The 18 T cell receptor beta chains below were found in one sample sequenced in a study of blood T cell repertoires in COVID-19. Sequencing used immunoSEQ multiplex PCR; TCRdb keeps in-frame clones, though not all of them. In the table there are roughly 300,000 clones, about 89% of which are singletons. The sample was peripheral blood. The source of these receptors is a middle-aged woman who had recovered from COVID-19.

This clone occurred once. The V gene is TRBV24-1, the J gene TRBJ1-6; 7 bases map to TRBD1. This CDR3 has 13 residues. The ends lost 9 bases at V and 10 bases at J; junction bases unmatched: 8. CDR1 KGHDR and CDR2 SFDVKD come from the germline V gene. CDR3 sequence reads: CATPDRAGSPLHF. The CDR3 region has the DNA TGTGCCACCCCAGACAGGGCGGGATCACCCCTCCACTTT.

This clone was recorded a few times. The V call is TRBV7-6, the J call TRBJ1-5, with D uncertain. V lost 3 bases to trimming and J lost 5 bases, with 14 bases between them. The length of the CDR3 is 15 residues. Looked up from germline, CDR1 is SGHVS and CDR2 is FNYEAQ. The CDR3 reads CASSLESGSYQPQHF. CDR3 in DNA: TGTGCCAGCAGCTTGGAGAGTGGAAGCTATCAGCCCCAGCATTTT.

The chain employs TRBV27 and TRBJ2-5; the match to TRBD1 covers 8 bases. The trim removed 5 bases at V and 2 bases at J, leaving 7 bases unmatched. The CDR3 covers 15 residues. CDR1 and CDR2 (germline): MNHEY, SMNVEV (reference sequence). CDR3 sequence reads: CASSLPDREQETQYF. DNA for the CDR3: TGTGCCAGCAGTCTCCCGGACAGGGAACAAGAGACCCAGTACTTC.

The chain joins TRBV4-2 to TRBJ2-1; possibly TRBD1 for D (7 bases). The V and J ends lost 0 bases and 3 bases respectively, with 15 bases between them. The CDR3 spans 17 residues. The V gene's germline CDR1 is LGHNA and CDR2 YNFKEQ. The CDR3 coding sequence is TGTGCCAGCAGCCAAGAGGGACTCAGGGGGTTCTACAATGAGCAGTTCTTC. Protein: CASSQEGLRGFYNEQFF.

Regarding this clone: One end of the junction varies from germline; a read error may be responsible. The CDR3 here is CASSGGSASYNEQFF. CDR3 bases: TGTGCTAGCAGCGGGGGCTCGGCCTCCTACAATGAGCAGTTCTTC. This chain uses TRBV7-7 with TRBJ2-1; 8 bases are a match to TRBD2. The CDR3 contains 15 residues. Germline V CDR1 and CDR2: SSHAT, FNYEAQ (reference sequence).

The V gene is TRBV5-4, the J gene TRBJ1-1, with 9 bases fitting TRBD1. CDR3 length: 14 amino acids. CDR1 and CDR2 (germline): SGHNT, YYREEE (reference sequence). Trimming removed 4 bases from V and 4 bases from J; junction bases left unmatched: 5. CDR3 bases: TGTGCCAGCAGCCGACAGGGGGATGGCACTGAAGCTTTCTTT. It encodes CASSRQGDGTEAFF.

The chain recombines TRBV7-9 with TRBJ2-6, with D hard to call. Trimming took 1 base from V and 0 from J, leaving 10 bases between them. This CDR3 has 17 residues. CDR1 and CDR2 (germline): SEHNR, FQNEAQ (reference sequence). The CDR3 DNA reads TGTGCCAGCAGCTTAGGGGCAGACCCCTCTGGGGCCAACGTCCTGACTTTC. Translating gives CASSLGADPSGANVLTF.

The chain employs TRBV7-9 and TRBJ2-2; D call uncertain. Germline CDR1 and CDR2: SEHNR and FQNEAQ (reference sequence). This CDR3 has 17 amino acids. Trimming shortened V by 8 bases and J by 0 bases, and 19 bases separated the two germline ends. CDR3 bases: TGTGCCAGCGATCCAGGCCGAAGGTTCGCGAACACCGGGGAGCTGTTTTTT. It codes for CASDPGRRFANTGELFF.

The J gene is TRBJ2-7, the V gene TRBV5-1, with 8 bases lining up with TRBD1. The CDR3 runs to 16 residues. The J segment lost 5 bases and the V segment lost 4 bases, leaving 14 bases of the junction unmatched. Per germline, CDR1 SGHRS and CDR2 YFSETQ. CDR3 amino acids: CASSLGTNRGTDEQYF. For the CDR3, the DNA is TGCGCCAGCAGCCTGGGGACAAACAGGGGGACGGACGAGCAGTACTTC. Combining the CDR3 with reference TRBV5-1 and TRBJ2-7 gives the whole variable domain KAGVTQTPRYLIKTRGQQVTLSCSPISGHRSVSWYQQTPGQGLQFLFEYFSETQRNKGNFPGRFSGRQFSNSRSEMNVSTLELGDSALYLCASSLGTNRGTDEQYFGPGTRLTVT.

This clone turned up a few times. This rearrangement joins TRBV5-1 to TRBJ1-1, with D unresolved. This CDR3 has 11 amino acids. With 6 bases removed from V and 8 bases from J, the gap between germline ends came to 11 bases. Germline V gives CDR1 SGHRS, CDR2 YFSETQ. For the CDR3, the DNA is TGCGCCAGCACCCTAGGTACCGAAGCTTTCTTT. It yields the protein CASTLGTEAFF.

This clone was recorded once. The chain recombines TRBV5-5 with TRBJ2-1; D is perhaps TRBD2 (6 bases). V was clipped by 2 bases and J by 4 bases, with 10 bases between them. CDR3 size: 14 residues. Looked up from germline, CDR1 is SGHKS and CDR2 is YYEKEE (reference sequence). CDR3 region: CASSFGGAYNEQFF. The CDR3 bases are TGTGCCAGCAGCTTCGGGGGTGCGTACAATGAGCAGTTCTTC.

J is TRBJ2-5 and V is TRBV5-5; 7 bases line up with TRBD2. This CDR3 has 14 amino acids. The germline V gene has CDR1 SGHKS and CDR2 YYEKEE (reference sequence). J lost 5 bases, V lost 1 base, and 5 bases had no gene match. This CDR3 reads CASSLIGSGETQYF. The CDR3 coding sequence is TGTGCCAGCAGCTTGATCGGTAGCGGGGAGACCCAGTACTTC.

The chain is built from TRBV2 and TRBJ2-3; 9 bases are shared with TRBD1. The length of the CDR3 is 15 residues. The germline V gene has CDR1 SNHLY and CDR2 FYNNEI. Trimming at V came to 5 bases and at J to 3 bases, leaving 6 bases not matched to a gene. CDR3 amino acids: CASSSRTGETDTQYF. The CDR3 coding sequence is TGTGCCAGCAGTTCACGGACAGGGGAGACAGATACGCAGTATTTT.

The chain carries TRBV2 and TRBJ1-2, with a possible D match to TRBD1 (5 bases). The CDR3 spans 11 residues. Trimming took off 5 bases at V and 8 bases at J, with 9 bases between the two ends. Per the germline V gene, CDR1 is SNHLY and CDR2 is FYNNEI. The CDR3 bases are TGTGCCAGCAGTCAGGGAAAGGGCTACACCTTC. Protein sequence: CASSQGKGYTF.

The chain recombines TRBV6-6 with TRBJ2-2; D may be TRBD1 (5 bases). Germline-derived CDR1 and CDR2 are MNHNY and SVGAGI (reference sequence). The CDR3 extends over 14 amino acids. V was trimmed by 2 bases and J by 5 bases, leaving 9 bases between them. CDR3 nucleotide sequence: TGTGCCAGCAGTTACCAGGGAAGGACCGGGGAGCTGTTTTTT. Its translation is CASSYQGRTGELFF.

The chain carries TRBV30 and TRBJ2-1, with 8 bases identical to TRBD1. CDR1 is GTSNPN, CDR2 SVGIG, per germline (reference sequence). V lost 3 bases and J lost 4; bases outside the gene matches: 2. This CDR3 comprises 13 residues. The CDR3 nucleotides are TGTGCCTGGAGCACAGGGGGTTACAATGAGCAGTTCTTC. Translated, it gives CAWSTGGYNEQFF.

The J gene is TRBJ2-7, the V gene TRBV5-6; TRBD2 agrees at 8 bases. The V segment lost 0 bases and the J segment 7 bases; nucleotides outside the gene matches: 9. This CDR3 has 15 residues. Per germline, CDR1 SGHDT and CDR2 YYEEEE. CDR3 DNA sequence: TGTGCCAGCAGCTTGGAACCAGCGGGGGACCGAGAGCAGTACTTC. Translating gives CASSLEPAGDREQYF.

The V gene is TRBV5-1, the J gene TRBJ1-2; 7 bases are shared with TRBD1. The CDR3 totals 13 residues. V lost 2 bases to trimming and J lost 6 bases; unmatched junction nucleotides: 4. Per germline, CDR1 SGHRS and CDR2 YFSETQ. The DNA for the CDR3 is TGCGCCAGCAGCTTAGACAGGGTGAATGGCTACACCTTC. Its translation: CASSLDRVNGYTF.